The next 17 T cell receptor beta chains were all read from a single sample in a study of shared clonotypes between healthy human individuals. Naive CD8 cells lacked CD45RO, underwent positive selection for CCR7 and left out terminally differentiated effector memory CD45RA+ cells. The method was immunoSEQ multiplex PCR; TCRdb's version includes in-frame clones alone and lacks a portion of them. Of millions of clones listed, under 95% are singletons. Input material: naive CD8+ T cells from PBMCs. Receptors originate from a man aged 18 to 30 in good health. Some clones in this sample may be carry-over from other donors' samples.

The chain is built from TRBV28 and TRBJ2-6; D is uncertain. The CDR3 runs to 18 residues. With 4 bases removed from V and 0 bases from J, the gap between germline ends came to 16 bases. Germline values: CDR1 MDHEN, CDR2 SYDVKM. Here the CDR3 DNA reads TGTGCCAGCAGTTCCCCCCACATAACTCACTCTGGGGCCAACGTCCTGACTTTC. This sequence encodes CASSSPHITHSGANVLTF.

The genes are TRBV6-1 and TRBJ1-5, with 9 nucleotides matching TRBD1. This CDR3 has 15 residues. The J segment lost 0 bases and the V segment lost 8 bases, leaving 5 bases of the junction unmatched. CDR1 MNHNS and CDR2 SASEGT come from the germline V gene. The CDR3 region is CASWGTGYSNQPQHF. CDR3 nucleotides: TGTGCCAGCTGGGGGACAGGGTATAGCAATCAGCCCCAGCATTTT.

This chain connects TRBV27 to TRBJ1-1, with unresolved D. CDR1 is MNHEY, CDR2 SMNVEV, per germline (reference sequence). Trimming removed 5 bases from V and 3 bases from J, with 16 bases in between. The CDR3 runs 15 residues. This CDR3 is CASSLGRRAYTEAFF. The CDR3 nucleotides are TGTGCCAGCAGTCTTGGTAGAAGGGCTTACACTGAAGCTTTCTTT.

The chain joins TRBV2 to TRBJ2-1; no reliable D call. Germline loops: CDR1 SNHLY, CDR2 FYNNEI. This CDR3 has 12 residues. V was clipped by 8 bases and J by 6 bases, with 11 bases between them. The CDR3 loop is CASGVPSNEQFF. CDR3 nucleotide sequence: TGTGCCAGCGGCGTCCCCTCCAATGAGCAGTTCTTC.

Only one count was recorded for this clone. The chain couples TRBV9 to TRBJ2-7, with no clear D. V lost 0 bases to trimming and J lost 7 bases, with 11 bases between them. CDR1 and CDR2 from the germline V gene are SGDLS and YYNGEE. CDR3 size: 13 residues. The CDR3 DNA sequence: TGTGCCAGCAGCGTAGGTACTACCAAGGAGCAGTACTTC. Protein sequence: CASSVGTTKEQYF.

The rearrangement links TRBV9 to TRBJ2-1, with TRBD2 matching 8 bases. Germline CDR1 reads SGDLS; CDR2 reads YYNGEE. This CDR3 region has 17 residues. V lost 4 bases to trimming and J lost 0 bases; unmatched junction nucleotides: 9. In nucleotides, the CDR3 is TGTGCCAGCAGCTCGGCGGGGGGCCTCCGCTCCTACAATGAGCAGTTCTTC. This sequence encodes CASSSAGGLRSYNEQFF.

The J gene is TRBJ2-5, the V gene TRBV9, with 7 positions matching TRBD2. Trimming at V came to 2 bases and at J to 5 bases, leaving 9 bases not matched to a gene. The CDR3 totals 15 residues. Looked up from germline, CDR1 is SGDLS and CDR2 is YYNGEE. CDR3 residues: CASSVFAGVRETQYF. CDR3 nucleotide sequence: TGTGCCAGCAGCGTGTTTGCGGGAGTACGGGAGACCCAGTACTTC.

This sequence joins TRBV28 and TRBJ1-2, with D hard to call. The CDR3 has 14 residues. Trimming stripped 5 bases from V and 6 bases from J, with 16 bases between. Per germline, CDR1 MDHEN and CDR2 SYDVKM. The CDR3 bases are TGTGCCAGCAGTCCGTTACCTACCAACGATGGCTACACCTTC. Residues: CASSPLPTNDGYTF.

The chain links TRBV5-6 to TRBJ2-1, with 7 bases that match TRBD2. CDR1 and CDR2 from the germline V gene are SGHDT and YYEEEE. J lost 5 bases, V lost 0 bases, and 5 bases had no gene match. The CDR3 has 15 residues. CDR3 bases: TGTGCCAGCAGCTTGGGCGGGAGTAACAACAATGAGCAGTTCTTC. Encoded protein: CASSLGGSNNNEQFF.

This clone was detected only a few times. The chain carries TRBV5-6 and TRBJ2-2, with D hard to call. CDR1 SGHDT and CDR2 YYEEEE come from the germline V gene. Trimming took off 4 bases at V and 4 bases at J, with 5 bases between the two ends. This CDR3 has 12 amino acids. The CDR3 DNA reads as TGTGCCAGCAGCATTTCCACCGGGGAGCTGTTTTTT. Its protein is CASSISTGELFF.

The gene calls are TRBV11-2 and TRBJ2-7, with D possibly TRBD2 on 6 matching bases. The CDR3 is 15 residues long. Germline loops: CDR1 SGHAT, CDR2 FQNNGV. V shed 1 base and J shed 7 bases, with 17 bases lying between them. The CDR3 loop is CASSLAGVSPREQYF. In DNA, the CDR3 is TGTGCCAGCAGCTTAGCGGGAGTCTCTCCTCGGGAGCAGTACTTC.

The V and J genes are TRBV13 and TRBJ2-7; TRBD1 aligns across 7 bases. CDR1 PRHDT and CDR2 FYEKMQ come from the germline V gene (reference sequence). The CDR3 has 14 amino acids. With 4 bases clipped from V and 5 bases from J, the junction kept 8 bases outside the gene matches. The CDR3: CASSYSDRAHEQYF. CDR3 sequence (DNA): TGTGCCAGCAGCTACTCCGACAGGGCCCACGAGCAGTACTTC. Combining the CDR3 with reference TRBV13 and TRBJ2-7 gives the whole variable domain AAGVIQSPRHLIKEKRETATLKCYPIPRHDTVYWYQQGPGQDPQFLISFYEKMQSDKGSIPDRFSAQQFSDYHSELNMSSLELGDSALYFCASSYSDRAHEQYFGPGTRLTVT.

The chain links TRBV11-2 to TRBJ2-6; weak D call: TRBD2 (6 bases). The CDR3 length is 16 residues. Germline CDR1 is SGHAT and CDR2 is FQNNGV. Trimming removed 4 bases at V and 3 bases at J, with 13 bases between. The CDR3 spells CASSWVEGRGANVLTF. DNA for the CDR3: TGTGCCAGCAGCTGGGTGGAGGGACGTGGGGCCAACGTCCTGACTTTC.

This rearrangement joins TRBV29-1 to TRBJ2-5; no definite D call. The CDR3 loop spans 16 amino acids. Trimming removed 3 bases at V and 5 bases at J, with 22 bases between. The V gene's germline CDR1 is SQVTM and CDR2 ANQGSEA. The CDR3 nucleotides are TGCAGCGTTGATTCCCGGCTACAGCGACGTTCCGAGACCCAGTACTTC. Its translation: CSVDSRLQRRSETQYF. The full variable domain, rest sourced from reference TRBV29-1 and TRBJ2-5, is SAVISQKPSRDICQRGTSLTIQCQVDSQVTMMFWYRQQPGQSLTLIATANQGSEATYESGFVIDKFPISRPNLTFSTLTVSNMSPEDSSIYLCSVDSRLQRRSETQYFGPGTRLLVL.

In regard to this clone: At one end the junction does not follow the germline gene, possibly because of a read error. CDR3 loop: CASSPRGTGAIF. CDR3 nucleotides: TGTGCCAGCAGCCCTCGGGGGACAGGGGCAATCTTC. This chain joins TRBV9 and TRBJ2-1, with 10 nucleotides matching TRBD1. CDR3 length: 12 residues. The germline CDR1 and CDR2 sequences are SGDLS and YYNGEE. The full variable domain, in which reference TRBV9 and TRBJ2-1 provide the parts outside the CDR3, is DSGVTQTPKHLITATGQRVTLRCSPRSGDLSVYWYQQSLDQGLQFLIQYYNGEERAKGNILERFSAQQFPDLHSELNLSSLELGDSALYFCASSPRGTGAIFGPGTRLTVL.

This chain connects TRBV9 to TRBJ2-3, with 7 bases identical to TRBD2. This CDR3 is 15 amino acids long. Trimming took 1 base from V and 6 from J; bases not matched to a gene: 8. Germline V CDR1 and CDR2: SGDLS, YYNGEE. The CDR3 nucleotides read TGTGCCAGCAGCGTACACGGGAGGTTGGACGATACGCAGTATTTT. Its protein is CASSVHGRLDDTQYF.

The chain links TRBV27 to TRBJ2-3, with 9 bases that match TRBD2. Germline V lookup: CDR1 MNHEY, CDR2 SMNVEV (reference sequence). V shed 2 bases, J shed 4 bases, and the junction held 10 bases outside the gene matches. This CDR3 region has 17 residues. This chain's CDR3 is CASSLDPSGKHSDTQYF. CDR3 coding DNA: TGTGCCAGCAGTTTAGACCCTAGCGGGAAACACTCAGATACGCAGTATTTT.